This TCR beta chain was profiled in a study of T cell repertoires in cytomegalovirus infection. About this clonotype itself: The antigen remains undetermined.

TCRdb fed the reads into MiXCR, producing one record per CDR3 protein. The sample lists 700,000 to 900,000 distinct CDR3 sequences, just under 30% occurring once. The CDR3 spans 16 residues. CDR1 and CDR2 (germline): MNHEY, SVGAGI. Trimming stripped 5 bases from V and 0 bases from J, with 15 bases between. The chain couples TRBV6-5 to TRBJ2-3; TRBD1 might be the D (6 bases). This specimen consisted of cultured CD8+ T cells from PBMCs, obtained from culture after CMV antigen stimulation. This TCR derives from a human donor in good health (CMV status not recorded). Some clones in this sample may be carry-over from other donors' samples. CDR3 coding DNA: TGTGCCAGCAGTGAAGGAAGGGGGTCTAGCACAGATACGCAGTATTTT. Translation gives CASSEGRGSSTDTQYF.